The next 27 T cell receptor beta chains were all read from a single sample in a study of blood T cell repertoires in COVID-19. The repertoire was sequenced with immunoSEQ multiplex PCR; TCRdb's copy has only in-frame clones and lacks some. The sample contains over 90,000 clones, about 84% of which appear only once. What was sequenced was peripheral blood. These receptors originate from a man in his 60s with acute or convalescent COVID-19.

The J gene is TRBJ1-2, the V gene TRBV12-3 or TRBV12-4; maybe TRBD1 (5 bases). The CDR3 runs to 12 residues. Trimming took 6 bases from V and 4 from J, leaving 9 bases between them. The CDR3 protein is CASSTGLYGYTF. Written as DNA, the CDR3 is TGTGCCAGCAGCACGGGACTCTATGGCTACACCTTC.

The chain couples TRBV6-5 to TRBJ2-7, with TRBD1 matching over 10 bases. Germline V gene data show CDR1 as MNHEY and CDR2 as SVGAGI. This CDR3 is 13 amino acids long. Trimming at V came to 10 bases and at J to 4 bases, leaving 7 bases not matched to a gene. The CDR3 is CANSRTGGYEQYF. CDR3 bases: TGTGCCAACTCCAGGACAGGGGGATACGAGCAGTACTTC.

The chain joins TRBV18 to TRBJ2-1, with TRBD1 as a possible D gene (5 bases). Germline CDR1 and CDR2: KGHSH and LQKENI. The CDR3 loop spans 15 amino acids. Deletions cut 1 base from V and 3 bases from J, with 10 bases between. CDR3 DNA sequence: TGTGCCAGCTCACCACTGCAGGGTGTCTACAATGAGCAGTTCTTC. Translation: CASSPLQGVYNEQFF.

The V call is TRBV27, the J call TRBJ2-1; 7 nucleotides line up with TRBD2. Germline V gene lookup returns CDR1 MNHEY and CDR2 SMNVEV (reference sequence). This CDR3 region has 15 residues. The V and J ends lost 1 base and 7 bases, in that order; junction bases with no gene match: 7. CDR3 sequence reads: CASSLWGDYGNEQFF. DNA of the CDR3: TGTGCCAGCAGTTTATGGGGGGACTATGGGAATGAGCAGTTCTTC.

V gene TRBV7-8 combines with J gene TRBJ1-3; D call uncertain. The CDR3 sequence is 16 residues long. V dropped 1 base and J dropped 0 bases, with 10 bases sitting between them. Germline V gives CDR1 SGHVS, CDR2 FQNEAQ. CDR3 in amino acids: CASSLVQPNSGNTIYF. The DNA for the CDR3 is TGTGCCAGCAGCTTAGTACAGCCGAACTCTGGAAACACCATATATTTT.

This clone was seen a few times. The V gene is TRBV30, the J gene TRBJ1-1, with TRBD1 matching over 7 bases. The CDR3 runs to 14 residues. Germline V lookup: CDR1 GTSNPN, CDR2 SVGIG (reference sequence). Unmatched junction bases numbered 5, after V lost 0 bases and J lost 4 bases. CDR3 protein: CAWSVRNRGTEAFF. In nucleotides, the CDR3 is TGTGCCTGGAGTGTCCGTAACAGGGGCACTGAAGCTTTCTTT.

The chain has TRBV27 and TRBJ2-7; D is ambiguous. Deletions cut 5 bases from V and 2 bases from J, with 10 bases between. The CDR3 totals 13 residues. The germline V gene has CDR1 MNHEY and CDR2 SMNVEV (reference sequence). CDR3 sequence: CASSPLTTYEQYF. CDR3 nucleotide sequence: TGTGCCAGCAGTCCTCTAACTACCTACGAGCAGTACTTC.

This chain connects TRBV29-1 to TRBJ2-5; 13 bases match TRBD2. Unmatched junction bases numbered 3, after V lost 6 bases and J lost 5 bases. CDR1 SQVTM and CDR2 ANQGSEA come from the germline V gene. The CDR3 runs 13 residues. CDR3 in DNA: TGCAGCGTAACTAGCGGGGGGGTGGAGACCCAGTACTTC. Translation: CSVTSGGVETQYF.

The chain uses TRBV11-3 and TRBJ2-1; 8 nucleotides match TRBD2. The CDR3 covers 17 residues. Looked up from germline, CDR1 is SGHNT and CDR2 is YENEEA. V lost 5 bases, J lost 8 bases, and 17 bases stayed unmatched. In DNA form, the CDR3 reads TGTGCCAGCAGCGCCCTGCGGCGGGGGGCCGTTTTAGATGAGCAGTTCTTC. Translation: CASSALRRGAVLDEQFF.

The V call is TRBV6-5, the J call TRBJ1-1; 8 nucleotides align to TRBD1. CDR3 length: 15 amino acids. Germline V gene sequence: CDR1 MNHEY, CDR2 SVGAGI. V lost 6 bases to trimming and J lost 1 base; unmatched junction nucleotides: 7. CDR3 residues: CASRIRTGQNTEAFF. The DNA for the CDR3 is TGTGCCAGCAGAATACGGACAGGGCAGAACACTGAAGCTTTCTTT.

This clone was observed once. This chain links TRBV7-9 with TRBJ2-1; the D gene is possibly TRBD1 (5 bases). There are 15 residues in the CDR3. V gave up 8 bases and J gave up 3 bases, with 17 bases separating them. Germline lookup yields CDR1 SEHNR and CDR2 FQNEAQ (reference sequence). The CDR3 nucleotides read TGTGCCAGCGGAGTGGCCAGGGATAACTACAATGAGCAGTTCTTC. Translated: CASGVARDNYNEQFF.

The chain carries TRBV5-6 and TRBJ2-3, with 8 bases that match TRBD2. Germline assignment: CDR1 SGHDT and CDR2 YYEEEE. The V segment lost 1 base and the J segment 2 bases; nucleotides outside the gene matches: 9. The CDR3 loop spans 17 amino acids. The CDR3 nucleotides read TGTGCCAGCAGCTTGATGGTCGCGGGAGGTACCACAGATACGCAGTATTTT. This gives the protein CASSLMVAGGTTDTQYF.

The chain recombines TRBV27 with TRBJ1-2; 10 positions match TRBD1. The germline gives CDR1 MNHEY, CDR2 SMNVEV (reference sequence). This CDR3 has 14 amino acids. The ends lost 5 bases at V and 7 bases at J; junction bases unmatched: 7. The CDR3 DNA follows: TGTGCCAGCAGTCCCGGGACAGGGGTGCGTGGCTACACCTTC. This encodes CASSPGTGVRGYTF.

The chain is built from TRBV6-6 and TRBJ2-2; D not certain. V dropped 7 bases and J dropped 1 base, with 13 bases sitting between them. This CDR3 has 15 residues. Per germline, CDR1 MNHNY and CDR2 SVGAGI (reference sequence). The CDR3 region is CASKSASGNTGELFF. The CDR3 coding sequence is TGTGCCAGCAAGTCTGCTTCAGGGAACACCGGGGAGCTGTTTTTT.

CDR3 nucleotide sequence: TGTGCCAGCAGTGAATCGAGTTCTGGAAACACCATATATTTT. Its protein product is CASSESSSGNTIYF. This rearrangement joins TRBV2 to TRBJ1-3; D is undetermined. Germline-derived CDR1 and CDR2 are SNHLY and FYNNEI. V shed 2 bases and J shed 1 base, with 6 bases lying between them. The CDR3 has 14 amino acids.

The J gene is TRBJ2-2, the V gene TRBV11-3; TRBD2 matches at 7 bases. V shed 5 bases, J shed 2 bases, and the junction held 5 bases outside the gene matches. Germline loops: CDR1 SGHNT, CDR2 YENEEA. This CDR3 comprises 15 residues. The CDR3 DNA is TGTGCCAGCAGCGCCCTAGCGGACAACACCGGGGAGCTGTTTTTT. Encoded protein: CASSALADNTGELFF.

This chain connects TRBV10-1 to TRBJ1-1; D not resolved. Between the trimmed V and J ends, which lost 2 bases and 7 bases, there was a span of 11 bases. Germline CDR1 WNHNN, CDR2 SYGVQD (reference sequence). The CDR3 is 13 residues long. The CDR3 loop reads CASSERIEGEAFF. As DNA, the CDR3 is TGCGCCAGCAGTGAGAGAATAGAGGGTGAAGCTTTCTTT.

This chain uses TRBV2 with TRBJ2-1; D ambiguous. Germline-derived CDR1 and CDR2 are SNHLY and FYNNEI. V was clipped by 6 bases and J by 4 bases, with 10 bases between them. This CDR3 has 13 amino acids. DNA for the CDR3: TGTGCCAGCAGAGAAAACCGGTACAATGAGCAGTTCTTC. This sequence encodes CASRENRYNEQFF.

The chain carries TRBV28 and TRBJ1-3, with D possibly TRBD1 on 6 matching bases. V shed 1 base and J shed 7 bases, with 20 bases lying between them. The CDR3 runs 17 residues. Germline V lookup: CDR1 MDHEN, CDR2 SYDVKM. CDR3 nucleotides: TGTGCCAGCAGTTTATTTGCGGGGGCAGGCAGGGTGAACACCATATATTTT. Translation: CASSLFAGAGRVNTIYF. The full variable domain, in which reference TRBV28 and TRBJ1-3 provide the parts outside the CDR3, is DVKVTQSSRYLVKRTGEKVFLECVQDMDHENMFWYRQDPGLGLRLIYFSYDVKMKEKGDIPEGYSVSREKKERFSLILESASTNQTSMYLCASSLFAGAGRVNTIYFGEGSWLTVV.

The chain employs TRBV25-1 and TRBJ2-5, with 7 nucleotides matching TRBD1. Germline CDR1 and CDR2: MGHDK and SYGVNS. CDR3 length: 13 residues. V gave up 7 bases and J gave up 4 bases; unmatched junction bases: 6. The CDR3 nucleotides read TGTGCCAGCACCCTGACAGGGAGAGAGACCCAGTACTTC. It encodes CASTLTGRETQYF.

This clone was seen more than once but under ten times. The chain links TRBV3-1 (or the pseudogene TRBV3-2) to TRBJ2-1; a possible D gene is TRBD1 (6 bases). Germline-derived CDR1 and CDR2 are LGHDT and YNNKEL (reference sequence). This CDR3 is built from 17 residues. The germline V and J ends were trimmed by 0 bases and 7 bases, with 19 bases remaining between them. DNA for the CDR3: TGTGCCAGCAGCCAAGATCGCGATCGTTACAGGGTAAATGAGCAGTTCTTC. The encoded protein is CASSQDRDRYRVNEQFF.

V is TRBV28 and J is TRBJ2-7, with D perhaps TRBD1 (6 bases). This CDR3 contains 15 residues. V lost 3 bases and J lost 0, with 12 bases in between. Germline loops: CDR1 MDHEN, CDR2 SYDVKM. The CDR3 is CASSFEQGSSYEQYF. CDR3 nucleotide sequence: TGTGCCAGCAGTTTCGAACAGGGAAGCTCCTACGAGCAGTACTTC.

Details on this clone: Sequence at one end of the junction differs from germline and may be a read error. The V gene is TRBV7-7, the J gene TRBJ1-3; D possibly corresponds to TRBD1 (6 bases). CDR3 length equals 13 residues. Germline lookup yields CDR1 SSHAT and CDR2 FNYEAQ (reference sequence). The CDR3: CASSPGQFAAIYF. CDR3 in DNA: TGTGCTAGCAGCCCTGGACAGTTTGCGGCCATATATTTT. The whole variable domain, filled in from reference TRBV7-7 and TRBJ1-3, reads GAGVSQSPRYKVTKRGQDVTLRCDPISSHATLYWYQQALGQGPEFLTYFNYEAQPDKSGLPSDRFSAERPEGSISTLTIQRTEQRDSAMYRCASSPGQFAAIYFGEGSWLTVV.

This clone has at least ten counts. The genes are TRBV12-3 or TRBV12-4 and TRBJ1-6; 9 positions match TRBD1. This CDR3 is built from 13 residues. Trimming took 6 bases from V and 8 from J; bases not matched to a gene: 2. CDR3 nucleotide sequence: TGTGCCAGCAGGGGACAGGGTGATTCACCCCTCCACTTT. Protein product: CASRGQGDSPLHF.

This clone was observed once. This CDR3 is CASSARTGLGNTEAFF. CDR3 sequence (DNA): TGTGCCAGCAGCGCTCGGACAGGGTTGGGGAACACTGAAGCTTTCTTT. The rearrangement uses TRBV7-2 and TRBJ1-1, with TRBD1 identical over 8 bases. Germline V gives CDR1 SGHTA, CDR2 FQGNSA. The CDR3 has 16 amino acids. J gave up 1 base and V 5 bases, and 9 bases lay outside the gene matches.

The chain employs TRBV27 and TRBJ1-5; 7 positions match TRBD1. Germline V CDR1 and CDR2: MNHEY, SMNVEV (reference sequence). Trimming cost V 4 bases and J 1 base; bases outside gene matches: 4. The CDR3 totals 15 residues. The CDR3 loop reads CASSSIQGSNQPQHF. The CDR3 DNA sequence: TGTGCCAGCAGTTCGATACAGGGGAGCAATCAGCCCCAGCATTTT.

This clone has only one observation. This chain uses TRBV3-1 (or the pseudogene TRBV3-2) with TRBJ1-6, with D unresolved. Germline loops: CDR1 LGHDT, CDR2 YNNKEL (reference sequence). The V gene lost 0 bases and the J gene lost 8 bases, with 17 bases spanning the gap. This CDR3 is 17 amino acids long. The CDR3 DNA reads TGTGCCAGCAGCCAAGATCATCCTGTCCACGGGGATTCACCCCTCCACTTT. The encoded protein is CASSQDHPVHGDSPLHF.